The clone carrying this T cell receptor beta chain has at least ten counts. Antigen unknown. Quantitative 5'-RACE with molecular barcodes generated TCR beta libraries. TCRdb re-called the 5' RACE reads with MiXCR, one entry per CDR3 protein. The data contain more than 400,000 distinct CDR3 sequences, about 5.2% of them singletons. These data belong to a study of CD8 T cells in ankylosing spondylitis. Findings and limits, study-wide: There was a TCR beta motif, made of eight highly homologous variants, that appeared characteristic of ankylosing spondylitis blood. It was reported that disease-linked clones were significantly enriched in matched ankylosing spondylitis synovial fluid. Some motif variants were previously reported in reactive arthritis synovial fluid and blood.

Trimming took off 10 bases at V and 5 bases at J, with 6 bases between the two ends. Looked up from germline, CDR1 is MDHEN and CDR2 is SYDVKM. CDR3 size: 10 residues. Sequencing used blood, either unsorted or a sorted T cell fraction (not recorded which). This clonotype originated in a male donor with ankylosing spondylitis. The chain combines TRBV28 with TRBJ1-3; D not certain. CDR3 nucleotides: TGTGCCACCCATAGAAACACCATATATTTT. This gives the protein CATHRNTIYF.